This T cell receptor beta chain was identified in a study of cytomegalovirus exposure and HLA in healthy donors. Study-wide context: Among the 350 to 500 donors who were genotyped, 81% fell in the genetic ancestry cluster that is associated with self-reported Caucasian donors.

PCR was performed using 60 Vbeta and 13 Jbeta primers. Clones were sequenced by immunoSEQ multiplex PCR, and TCRdb holds only the in-frame ones, with some missing. The table records 100,000 to 120,000 clones, more than 65% of them present only once. Germline CDR1 reads SGHRS; CDR2 reads YFSETQ. CDR3 length: 13 amino acids. The ends lost 5 bases at V and 3 bases at J; junction bases unmatched: 4. Sample: PBMCs. The rearrangement links TRBV5-1 to TRBJ2-7, with TRBD1 matching 8 bases. This TCR came from a young man in good health and CMV-seropositive. DNA for the CDR3: TGCGCCAGCAGTTACAGGGGGATCTACGAGCAGTACTTC. It yields the protein CASSYRGIYEQYF.